What follows describes a single TCR beta chain. Its antigen is as yet unknown. Coverage ceases 3 residues before the CDR3 finishes, and the germline J gene fills in the end. The protocol was immunoSEQ multiplex PCR, while the TCRdb copy is restricted to in-frame clones and leaves out a portion. The record lists roughly 40,000 clones, of which the ten most abundant hold 4.5% to 6%. Dot-blot hybridization genotyped cervical HPV amplified with MY09/MY11 PCR. The data stem from a study of T cells in women clearing cervical HPV infection. About the research overall: Cases: HPV16-related CIN3 or worse on histology, 2 invasive cancers. General study findings and limits: CIN3+ cases had significantly higher TCR richness than controls; evenness did not differ.

The CDR3 spans 15 residues. The V and J ends lost 8 bases and 6 bases, in that order; junction bases with no gene match: 10. Germline V gives CDR1 SNHLY, CDR2 FYNNEI. The sequenced material came from blood buffy coat. The clonotype comes from a woman aged 18-69 years with a cervical HPV16 infection that either progressed to CIN3+ or cleared (not recorded which). This rearrangement joins TRBV2 to TRBJ2-1; 10 bases map to TRBD2. CDR3 DNA, as far as it was read: TGTGCCAGCTTAGATCTAGCGGGAGCAGGCAATGAG. It translates to CASLDLAGAGNE. The entire CDR3 is CASLDLAGAGNEQFF.